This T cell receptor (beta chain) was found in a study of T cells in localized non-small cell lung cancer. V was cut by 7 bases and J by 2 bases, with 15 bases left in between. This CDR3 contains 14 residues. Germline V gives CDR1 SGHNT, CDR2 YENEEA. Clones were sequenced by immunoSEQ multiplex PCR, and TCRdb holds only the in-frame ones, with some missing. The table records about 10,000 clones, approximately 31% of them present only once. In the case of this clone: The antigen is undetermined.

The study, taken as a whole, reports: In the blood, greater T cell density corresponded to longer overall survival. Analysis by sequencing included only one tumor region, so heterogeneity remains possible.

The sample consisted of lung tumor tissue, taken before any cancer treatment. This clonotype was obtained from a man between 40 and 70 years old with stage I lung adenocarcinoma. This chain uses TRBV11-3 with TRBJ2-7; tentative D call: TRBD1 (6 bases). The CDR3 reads CASTQVPGAYEQYF. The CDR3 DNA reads TGTGCCAGCACCCAGGTACCAGGGGCCTACGAGCAGTACTTC.